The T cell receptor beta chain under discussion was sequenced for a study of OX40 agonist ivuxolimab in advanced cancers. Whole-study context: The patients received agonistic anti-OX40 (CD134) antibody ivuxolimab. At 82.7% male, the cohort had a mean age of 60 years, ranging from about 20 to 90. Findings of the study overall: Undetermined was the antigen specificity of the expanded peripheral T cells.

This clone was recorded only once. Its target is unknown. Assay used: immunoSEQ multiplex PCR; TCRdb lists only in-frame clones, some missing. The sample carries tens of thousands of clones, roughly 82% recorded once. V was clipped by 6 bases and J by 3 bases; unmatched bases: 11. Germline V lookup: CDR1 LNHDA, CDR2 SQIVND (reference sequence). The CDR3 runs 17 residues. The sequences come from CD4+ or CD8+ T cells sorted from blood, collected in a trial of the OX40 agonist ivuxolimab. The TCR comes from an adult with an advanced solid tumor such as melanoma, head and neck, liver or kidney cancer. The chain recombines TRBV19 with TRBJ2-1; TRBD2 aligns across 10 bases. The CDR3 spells CASSTPSGSLIYNEQFF. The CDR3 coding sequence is TGTGCCAGTAGCACCCCTAGCGGGAGTCTGATCTACAATGAGCAGTTCTTC.